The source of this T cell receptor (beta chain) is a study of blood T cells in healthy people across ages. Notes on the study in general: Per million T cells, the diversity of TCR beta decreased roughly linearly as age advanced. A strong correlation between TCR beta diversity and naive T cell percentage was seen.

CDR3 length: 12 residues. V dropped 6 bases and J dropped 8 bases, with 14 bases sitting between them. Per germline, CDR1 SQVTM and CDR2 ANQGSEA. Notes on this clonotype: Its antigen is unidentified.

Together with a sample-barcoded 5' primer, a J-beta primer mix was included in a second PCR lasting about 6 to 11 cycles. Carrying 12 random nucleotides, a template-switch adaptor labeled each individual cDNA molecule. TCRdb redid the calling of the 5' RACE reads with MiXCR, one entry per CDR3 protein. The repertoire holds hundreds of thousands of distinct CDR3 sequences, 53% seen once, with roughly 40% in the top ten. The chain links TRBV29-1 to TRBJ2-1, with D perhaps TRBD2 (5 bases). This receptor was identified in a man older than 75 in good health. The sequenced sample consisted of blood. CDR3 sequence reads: CSVAPFGDEQFF. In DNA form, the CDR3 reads TGCAGCGTGGCCCCCTTCGGGGATGAGCAGTTCTTC.